These 9 T cell receptor beta chains share one sample of origin, sequenced in a study of cytomegalovirus exposure and HLA in healthy donors. With 60 Vbeta and 13 Jbeta primers, the PCR was carried out. Sequencing used immunoSEQ multiplex PCR; TCRdb keeps in-frame clones, though not all of them. This repertoire shows around 200,000 clones, roughly 82% found once; its top ten account for roughly 5.5%. The material sequenced was PBMCs. The receptor set was obtained from a man aged 35-49 years in good health and CMV-seropositive.

This sequence joins TRBV6-5 and TRBJ1-2, with D possibly TRBD1 on 6 matching bases. In germline, CDR1 is MNHEY, CDR2 SVGAGI. V was trimmed by 6 bases and J by 4 bases, leaving 18 bases between them. The CDR3 contains 15 residues. In DNA form, the CDR3 reads TGTGCCAGCAGATCGACCGGGACACATCCCTATGGCTACACCTTC. It codes for CASRSTGTHPYGYTF.

The chain combines TRBV7-8 with TRBJ1-4, with 12 positions matching TRBD1. This CDR3 has 16 amino acids. J gave up 11 bases and V 6 bases, and 13 bases lay outside the gene matches. Per the germline V gene, CDR1 is SGHVS and CDR2 is FQNEAQ. CDR3 coding DNA: TGTGCCAGCAGTTTAACTCCGGGACAGGGGGCTGCGAAACTGTTTTTT. Protein sequence: CASSLTPGQGAAKLFF. Using reference TRBV7-8 and TRBJ1-4 for the parts outside the CDR3, the full variable domain is GAGVSQSPRYKVAKRGQDVALRCDPISGHVSLFWYQQALGQGPEFLTYFQNEAQLDKSGLPSDRFFAERPEGSVSTLKIQRTQQEDSAVYLCASSLTPGQGAAKLFFGSGTQLSVL.

The V call is TRBV13, the J call TRBJ2-7, with 10 bases that match TRBD1. Looked up from germline, CDR1 is PRHDT and CDR2 is FYEKMQ (reference sequence). The CDR3 spans 14 residues. V lost 3 bases, J lost 3 bases, and 2 bases stayed unmatched. The CDR3 nucleotides are TGTGCCAGCAGCTTCTGGGACAGGGGCTACGAGCAGTACTTC. Translation gives CASSFWDRGYEQYF.

This clone has a single count. The chain joins TRBV5-6 to TRBJ2-1; the D is unclear. V was clipped by 4 bases and J by 6 bases, with 11 bases between them. Germline lookup yields CDR1 SGHDT and CDR2 YYEEEE. This CDR3 is built from 13 residues. The CDR3 region is CASSPDWRNEQFF. DNA for the CDR3: TGTGCCAGCAGCCCCGACTGGCGCAATGAGCAGTTCTTC.

The chain carries TRBV7-9 and TRBJ1-4; 8 bases match TRBD1. Unmatched junction bases numbered 9, after V lost 1 base and J lost 8 bases. Germline V gene sequence: CDR1 SEHNR, CDR2 FQNEAQ (reference sequence). The CDR3 runs to 16 residues. The CDR3 DNA sequence: TGTGCCAGCAGCTTAGAACTAGGGACAGGAATCGAAAAACTGTTTTTT. It translates to CASSLELGTGIEKLFF.

This chain links TRBV5-5 with TRBJ1-5, with 7 bases that match TRBD1. The V gene end was trimmed by 1 base and the J gene end by 9 bases; junction bases not matched to a gene: 13. CDR3 length: 16 residues. Germline assignment: CDR1 SGHKS and CDR2 YYEKEE (reference sequence). The CDR3 nucleotides are TGTGCCAGCAGCTTGAGGTGGGACAGTACGATGGGGCCCCAGCATTTT. Its protein product is CASSLRWDSTMGPQHF.

The J gene is TRBJ2-3, the V gene TRBV6-1, with D perhaps TRBD2 (6 bases). This CDR3 spans 15 amino acids. V lost 5 bases and J 7 bases, leaving 19 bases between the germline ends. CDR1 is MNHNS and CDR2 is SASEGT in the germline V gene. The CDR3 DNA follows: TGTGCCAGCAGTCTCGGTTCAGGCCGGGAGAATACGCAGTATTTT. It translates to CASSLGSGRENTQYF.

The chain is built from TRBV27 and TRBJ1-3; TRBD1 matches at 9 bases. The CDR3 has 17 amino acids. J lost 0 bases, V lost 5 bases, and 8 bases had no gene match. Germline V gene sequence: CDR1 MNHEY, CDR2 SMNVEV (reference sequence). DNA of the CDR3: TGTGCCAGCAGTCCCTCACAGGGGGCAAGCTCTGGAAACACCATATATTTT. Amino acid sequence: CASSPSQGASSGNTIYF.

J is TRBJ1-4 and V is TRBV4-1; possibly TRBD1 for D (6 bases). Per germline, CDR1 MGHRA and CDR2 YSYEKL. CDR3 length: 16 amino acids. V lost 5 bases to trimming and J lost 6 bases, with 19 bases between them. The CDR3 sequence is CASSKRPGERDEKLFF. CDR3 in DNA: TGCGCCAGCAGCAAAAGGCCAGGGGAGAGAGATGAAAAACTGTTTTTT.